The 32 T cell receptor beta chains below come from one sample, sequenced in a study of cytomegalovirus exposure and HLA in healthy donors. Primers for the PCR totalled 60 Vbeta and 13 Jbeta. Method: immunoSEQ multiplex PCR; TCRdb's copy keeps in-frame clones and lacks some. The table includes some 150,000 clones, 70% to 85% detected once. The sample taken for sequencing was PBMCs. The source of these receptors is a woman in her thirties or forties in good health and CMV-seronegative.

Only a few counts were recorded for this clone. In DNA form, the CDR3 reads TGTGCCAGCAGCTCGGGGCCCGGGACAGGGCTCAATGAGCAGTTCTTC. It codes for CASSSGPGTGLNEQFF. The chain links TRBV13 to TRBJ2-1, with 9 bases identical to TRBD1. J gave up 6 bases and V 4 bases, and 10 bases lay outside the gene matches. Per the germline V gene, CDR1 is PRHDT and CDR2 is FYEKMQ (reference sequence). The CDR3 has 16 residues.

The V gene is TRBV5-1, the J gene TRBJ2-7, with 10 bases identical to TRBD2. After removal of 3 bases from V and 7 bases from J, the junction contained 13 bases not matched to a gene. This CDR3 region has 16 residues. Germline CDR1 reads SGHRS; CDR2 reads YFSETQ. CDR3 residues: CASSSESGRALGEQYF. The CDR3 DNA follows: TGCGCCAGCAGCTCGGAGAGCGGGAGGGCTCTGGGGGAGCAGTACTTC.

CDR3 nucleotides: TGTGCCAGCAGCTTAGGTCTCCAGCAGGGGCGCTCCTACGAGCAGTACTTC. Translating it yields CASSLGLQQGRSYEQYF. This sequence joins TRBV7-2 and TRBJ2-7; a possible D gene is TRBD1 (6 bases). The CDR3 spans 17 residues. Germline-derived CDR1 and CDR2 are SGHTA and FQGNSA. V lost 1 base, J lost 0 bases, and 16 bases lay in between. Drawing the rest from reference TRBV7-2 and TRBJ2-7, the complete variable domain is GAGVSQSPSNKVTEKGKDVELRCDPISGHTALYWYRQSLGQGLEFLIYFQGNSAPDKSGLPSDRFSAERTGGSVSTLTIQRTQQEDSAVYLCASSLGLQQGRSYEQYFGPGTRLTVT.

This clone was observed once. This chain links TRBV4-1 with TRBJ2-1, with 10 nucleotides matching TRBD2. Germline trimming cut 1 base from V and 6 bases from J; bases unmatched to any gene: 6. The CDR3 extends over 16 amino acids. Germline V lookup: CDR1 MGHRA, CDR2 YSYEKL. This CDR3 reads CASSQVAGLASNEQFF. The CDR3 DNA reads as TGCGCCAGCAGCCAAGTGGCGGGACTAGCGAGCAATGAGCAGTTCTTC.

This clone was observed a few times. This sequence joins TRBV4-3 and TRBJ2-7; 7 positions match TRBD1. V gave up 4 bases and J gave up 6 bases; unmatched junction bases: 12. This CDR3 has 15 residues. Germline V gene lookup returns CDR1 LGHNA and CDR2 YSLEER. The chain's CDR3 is CASSRLTGQLGEQYF. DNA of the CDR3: TGCGCCAGCAGCCGGCTTACGGGACAGCTTGGCGAGCAGTACTTC.

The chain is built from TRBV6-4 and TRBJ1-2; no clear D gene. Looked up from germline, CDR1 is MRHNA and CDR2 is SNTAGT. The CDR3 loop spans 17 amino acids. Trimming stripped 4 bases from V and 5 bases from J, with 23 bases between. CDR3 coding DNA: TGTGCCAGCAGTGTCACGAGAGCAGCAGGAGGCTTATATGGCTACACCTTC. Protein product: CASSVTRAAGGLYGYTF.

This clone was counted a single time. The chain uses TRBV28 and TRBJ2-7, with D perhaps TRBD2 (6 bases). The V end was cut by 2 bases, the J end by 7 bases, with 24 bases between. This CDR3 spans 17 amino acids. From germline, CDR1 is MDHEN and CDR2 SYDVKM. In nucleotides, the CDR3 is TGTGCCAGCAGTTTACGATTAGTGGGAGGCTCCTTATGGGAGCAGTACTTC. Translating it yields CASSLRLVGGSLWEQYF.

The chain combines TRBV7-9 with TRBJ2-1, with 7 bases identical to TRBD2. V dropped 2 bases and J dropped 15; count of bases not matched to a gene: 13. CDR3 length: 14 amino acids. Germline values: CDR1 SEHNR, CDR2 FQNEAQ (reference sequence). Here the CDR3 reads CASSLYEGGSRRFF. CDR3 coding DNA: TGTGCCAGCAGCTTATACGAGGGCGGGAGCAGACGGTTCTTC. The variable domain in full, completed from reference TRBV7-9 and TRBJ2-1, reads DTGVSQNPRHKITKRGQNVTFRCDPISEHNRLYWYRQTLGQGPEFLTYFQNEAQLEKSRLLSDRFSAERPKGSFSTLEIQRTEQGDSAMYLCASSLYEGGSRRFFGPGTRLTVL.

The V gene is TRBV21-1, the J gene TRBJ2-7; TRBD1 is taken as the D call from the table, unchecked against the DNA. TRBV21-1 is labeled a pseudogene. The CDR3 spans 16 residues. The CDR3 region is CASSKSGTGRPYEQYF. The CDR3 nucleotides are TGTGCCAGCAGCAAATCCGGGACAGGGAGGCCCTACGAGCAGTACTTC.

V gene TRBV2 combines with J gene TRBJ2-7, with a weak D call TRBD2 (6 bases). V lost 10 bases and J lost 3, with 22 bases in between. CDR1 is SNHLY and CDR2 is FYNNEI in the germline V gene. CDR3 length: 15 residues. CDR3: CATTPGVVIHYEQYF. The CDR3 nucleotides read TGTGCCACCACGCCGGGGGTCGTTATACACTACGAGCAGTACTTC.

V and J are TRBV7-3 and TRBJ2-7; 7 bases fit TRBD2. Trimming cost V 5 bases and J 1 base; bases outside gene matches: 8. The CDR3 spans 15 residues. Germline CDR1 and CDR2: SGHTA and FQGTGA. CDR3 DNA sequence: TGTGCCAGCAGCCTAGACCGGGACTATTCCTACGAGCAGTACTTC. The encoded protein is CASSLDRDYSYEQYF. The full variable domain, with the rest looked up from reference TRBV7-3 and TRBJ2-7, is GAGVSQTPSNKVTEKGKYVELRCDPISGHTALYWYRQSLGQGPEFLIYFQGTGAADDSGLPNDRFFAVRPEGSVSTLKIQRTERGDSAVYLCASSLDRDYSYEQYFGPGTRLTVT.

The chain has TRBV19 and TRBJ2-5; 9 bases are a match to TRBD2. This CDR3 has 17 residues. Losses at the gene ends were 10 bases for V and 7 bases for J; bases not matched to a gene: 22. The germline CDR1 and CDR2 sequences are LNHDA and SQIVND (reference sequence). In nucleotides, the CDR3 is TGTGCCACCTGCCAGGTTTCTGCGGGAGGGCCGATTCCGACCCAGTACTTC. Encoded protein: CATCQVSAGGPIPTQYF.

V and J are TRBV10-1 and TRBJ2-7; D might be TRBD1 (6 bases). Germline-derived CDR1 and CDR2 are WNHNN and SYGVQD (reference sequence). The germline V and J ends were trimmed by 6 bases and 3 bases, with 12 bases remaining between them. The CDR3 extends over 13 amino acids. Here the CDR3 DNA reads TGCGCCAGCAGCCCCGGGACAAACTACGAGCAGTACTTC. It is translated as CASSPGTNYEQYF.

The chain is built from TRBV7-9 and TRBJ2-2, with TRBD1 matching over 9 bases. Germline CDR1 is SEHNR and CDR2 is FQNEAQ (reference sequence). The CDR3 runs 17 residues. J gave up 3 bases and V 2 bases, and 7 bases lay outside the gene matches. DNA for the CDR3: TGTGCCAGCAGCTTACCGCGGACAGGGGCGCACACCGGGGAGCTGTTTTTT. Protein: CASSLPRTGAHTGELFF.

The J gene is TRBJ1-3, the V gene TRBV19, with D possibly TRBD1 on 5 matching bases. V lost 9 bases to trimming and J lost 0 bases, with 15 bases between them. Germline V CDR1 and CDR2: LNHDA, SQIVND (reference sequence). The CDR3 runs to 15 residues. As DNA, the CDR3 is TGTGCCAGCAATACAGGCGGTTTCTCTGGAAACACCATATATTTT. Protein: CASNTGGFSGNTIYF.

The CDR3 nucleotides are TGTGCCAGCAGCCTGGGACAGGCCGGCAATCAGCCCCAGCATTTT. It codes for CASSLGQAGNQPQHF. This rearrangement joins TRBV28 to TRBJ1-5; 8 bases agree with TRBD1. This CDR3 contains 15 residues. V lost 6 bases and J lost 2; bases outside the gene matches: 6. Germline CDR1 MDHEN, CDR2 SYDVKM. Based on the CDR3 plus reference TRBV28 and TRBJ1-5, the full variable domain is DVKVTQSSRYLVKRTGEKVFLECVQDMDHENMFWYRQDPGLGLRLIYFSYDVKMKEKGDIPEGYSVSREKKERFSLILESASTNQTSMYLCASSLGQAGNQPQHFGDGTRLSIL.

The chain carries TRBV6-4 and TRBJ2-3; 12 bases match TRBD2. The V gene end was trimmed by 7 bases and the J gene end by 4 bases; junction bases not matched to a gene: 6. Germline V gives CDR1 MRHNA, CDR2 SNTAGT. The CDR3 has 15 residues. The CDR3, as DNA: TGTGCCAGCATAAGGACTAGCGGGATGCCAGATACGCAGTATTTT. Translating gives CASIRTSGMPDTQYF.

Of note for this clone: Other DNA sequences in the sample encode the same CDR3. CDR3 protein: CASSPQMLRAGGADTQYF. The CDR3 DNA reads as TGTGCCAGCTCACCACAGATGTTGCGAGCGGGAGGGGCAGATACGCAGTATTTT. The rearrangement uses TRBV18 and TRBJ2-3; 10 positions match TRBD2. The trim removed 1 base at V and 4 bases at J, leaving 11 bases unmatched. The CDR3 runs 18 residues. Germline loops: CDR1 KGHSH, CDR2 LQKENI. Drawing the rest from reference TRBV18 and TRBJ2-3, the complete variable domain is NAGVMQNPRHLVRRRGQEARLRCSPMKGHSHVYWYRQLPEEGLKFMVYLQKENIIDESGMPKERFSAEFPKEGPSILRIQQVVRGDSAAYFCASSPQMLRAGGADTQYFGPGTRLTVL.

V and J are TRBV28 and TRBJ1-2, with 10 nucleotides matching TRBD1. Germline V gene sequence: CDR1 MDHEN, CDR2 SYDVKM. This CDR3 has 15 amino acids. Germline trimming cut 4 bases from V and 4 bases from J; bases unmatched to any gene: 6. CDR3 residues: CASSSADRGLYGYTF. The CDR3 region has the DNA TGTGCCAGCAGTTCCGCCGACAGGGGGCTCTATGGCTACACCTTC.

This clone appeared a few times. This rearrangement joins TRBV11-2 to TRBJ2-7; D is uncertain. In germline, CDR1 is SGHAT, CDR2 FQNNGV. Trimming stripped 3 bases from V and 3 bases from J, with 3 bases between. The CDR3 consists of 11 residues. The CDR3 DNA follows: TGTGCCAGCAGCTTTCACTACGAGCAGTACTTC. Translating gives CASSFHYEQYF. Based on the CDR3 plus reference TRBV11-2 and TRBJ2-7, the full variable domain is EAGVAQSPRYKIIEKRQSVAFWCNPISGHATLYWYQQILGQGPKLLIQFQNNGVVDDSQLPKDRFSAERLKGVDSTLKIQPAKLEDSAVYLCASSFHYEQYFGPGTRLTVT.

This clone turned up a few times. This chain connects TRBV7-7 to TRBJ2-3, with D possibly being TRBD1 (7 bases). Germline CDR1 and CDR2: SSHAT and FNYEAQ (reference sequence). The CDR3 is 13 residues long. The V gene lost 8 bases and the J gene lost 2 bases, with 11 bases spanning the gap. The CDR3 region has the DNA TGTGCCAGCTCAGGGGGGATCACAGATACGCAGTATTTT. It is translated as CASSGGITDTQYF.

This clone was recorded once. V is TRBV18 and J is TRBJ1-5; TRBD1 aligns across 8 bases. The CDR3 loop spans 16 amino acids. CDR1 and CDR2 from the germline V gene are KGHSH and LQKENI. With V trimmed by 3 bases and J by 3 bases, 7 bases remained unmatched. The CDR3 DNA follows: TGTGCCAGCTCACCCATGACAGGGGTAAACAATCAGCCCCAGCATTTT. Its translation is CASSPMTGVNNQPQHF.

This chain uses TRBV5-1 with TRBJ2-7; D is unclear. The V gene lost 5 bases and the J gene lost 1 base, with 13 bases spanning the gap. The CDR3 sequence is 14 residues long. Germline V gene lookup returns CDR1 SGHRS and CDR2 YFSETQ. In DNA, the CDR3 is TGCGCCAGCAGGCAAGGATGGAGTTCCTACGAGCAGTACTTC. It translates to CASRQGWSSYEQYF.

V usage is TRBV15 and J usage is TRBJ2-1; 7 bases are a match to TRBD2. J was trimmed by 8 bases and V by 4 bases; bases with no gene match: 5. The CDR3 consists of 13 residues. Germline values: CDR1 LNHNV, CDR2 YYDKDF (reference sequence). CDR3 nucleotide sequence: TGTGCCACCAGCATGCGGGAGTCTCATGAGCAGTTCTTC. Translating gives CATSMRESHEQFF.

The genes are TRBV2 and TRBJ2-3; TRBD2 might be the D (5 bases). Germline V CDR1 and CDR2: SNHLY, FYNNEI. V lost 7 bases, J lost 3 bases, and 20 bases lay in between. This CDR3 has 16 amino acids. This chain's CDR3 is CASIPGGQPWTDTQYF. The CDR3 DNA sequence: TGTGCCAGCATCCCCGGCGGGCAGCCCTGGACAGATACGCAGTATTTT.

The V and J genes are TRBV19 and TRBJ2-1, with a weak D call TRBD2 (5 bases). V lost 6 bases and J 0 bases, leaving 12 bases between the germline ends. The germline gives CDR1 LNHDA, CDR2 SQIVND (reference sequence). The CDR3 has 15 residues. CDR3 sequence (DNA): TGTGCCAGTAGGAAAGCGGTTTTCTCCTACAATGAGCAGTTCTTC. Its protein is CASRKAVFSYNEQFF. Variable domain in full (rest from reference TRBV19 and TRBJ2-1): DGGITQSPKYLFRKEGQNVTLSCEQNLNHDAMYWYRQDPGQGLRLIYYSQIVNDFQKGDIAEGYSVSREKKESFPLTVTSAQKNPTAFYLCASRKAVFSYNEQFFGPGTRLTVL.

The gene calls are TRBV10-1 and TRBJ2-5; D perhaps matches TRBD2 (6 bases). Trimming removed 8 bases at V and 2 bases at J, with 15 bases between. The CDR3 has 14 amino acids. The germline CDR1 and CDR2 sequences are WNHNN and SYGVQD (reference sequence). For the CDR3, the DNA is TGCGCCAGCTGGGAGGACTCCCGGCAAGAGACCCAGTACTTC. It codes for CASWEDSRQETQYF.

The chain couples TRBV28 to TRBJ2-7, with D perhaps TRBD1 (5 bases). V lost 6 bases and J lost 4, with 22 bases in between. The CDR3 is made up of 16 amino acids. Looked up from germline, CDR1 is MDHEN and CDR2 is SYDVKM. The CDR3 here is CASRTNSGFVVYEQYF. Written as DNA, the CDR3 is TGTGCCAGCAGGACGAACTCAGGGTTCGTAGTATACGAGCAGTACTTC. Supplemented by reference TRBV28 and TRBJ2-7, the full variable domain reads DVKVTQSSRYLVKRTGEKVFLECVQDMDHENMFWYRQDPGLGLRLIYFSYDVKMKEKGDIPEGYSVSREKKERFSLILESASTNQTSMYLCASRTNSGFVVYEQYFGPGTRLTVT.

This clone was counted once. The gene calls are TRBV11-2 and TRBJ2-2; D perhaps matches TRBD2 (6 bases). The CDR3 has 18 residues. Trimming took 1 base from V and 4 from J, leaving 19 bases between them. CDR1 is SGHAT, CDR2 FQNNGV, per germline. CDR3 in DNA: TGTGCCAGCAGCTTAGGCCCTCGCGGGGCCAGACCCACCGGGGAGCTGTTTTTT. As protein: CASSLGPRGARPTGELFF.

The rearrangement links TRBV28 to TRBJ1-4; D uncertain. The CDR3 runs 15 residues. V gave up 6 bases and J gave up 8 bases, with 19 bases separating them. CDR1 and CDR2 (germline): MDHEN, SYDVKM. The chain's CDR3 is CASSPTGRVWEKLFF. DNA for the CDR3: TGTGCCAGCAGCCCCACCGGGCGGGTGTGGGAAAAACTGTTTTTT. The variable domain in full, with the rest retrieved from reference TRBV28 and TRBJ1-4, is DVKVTQSSRYLVKRTGEKVFLECVQDMDHENMFWYRQDPGLGLRLIYFSYDVKMKEKGDIPEGYSVSREKKERFSLILESASTNQTSMYLCASSPTGRVWEKLFFGSGTQLSVL.

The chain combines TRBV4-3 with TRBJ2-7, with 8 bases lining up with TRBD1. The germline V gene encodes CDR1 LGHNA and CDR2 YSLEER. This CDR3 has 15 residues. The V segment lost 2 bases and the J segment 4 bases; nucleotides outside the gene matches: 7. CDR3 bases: TGCGCCAGCAGCCAATTGACAGGGGCGGTTTACGAGCAGTACTTC. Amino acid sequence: CASSQLTGAVYEQYF.

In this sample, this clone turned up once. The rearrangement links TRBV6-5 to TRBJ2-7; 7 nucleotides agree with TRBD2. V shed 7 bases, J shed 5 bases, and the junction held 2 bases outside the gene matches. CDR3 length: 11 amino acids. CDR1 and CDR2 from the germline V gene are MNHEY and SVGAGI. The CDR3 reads CASTSGNEQYF. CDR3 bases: TGTGCCAGCACCAGCGGGAACGAGCAGTACTTC.